Listed below are T cell receptor beta chains from one sample, sequenced in a study of T cell responses to AZD1222 COVID-19 vaccine. Using immunoSEQ multiplex PCR, the repertoire was profiled, and TCRdb retains in-frame clones only, with some absent. This table has around 130,000 clones, 80% to 90% appearing once. Material: peripheral blood, obtained 28 days after the second AZD1222 dose. These receptors were obtained from an adult who received the AZD1222 COVID-19 vaccine. Both conserved end residues are trimmed from each CDR3. Fields, in order: CDR3 length, D gene, V gene, J gene, CDR3 protein. The D gene is left open where the match is weak.

14	TRBD2	TRBV19	TRBJ2-3	ASSSRTSGYGDTQY
9	.	TRBV30	TRBJ1-4	AWSTGEKLF
15	.	TRBV18	TRBJ1-2	ASSPPGRPLANYGYT
14	.	TRBV30	TRBJ2-6	AWSPLQGSGANVLT
11	TRBD2	TRBV10-2	TRBJ2-1	ASRPSGDNEQF
13	.	TRBV9	TRBJ2-7	ASSVGAGSSYEQY
11	.	TRBV30	TRBJ1-1	AWSVLTSTEAF
13	.	TRBV5-1	TRBJ1-4	ASSLQGLSGEKLF
10	.	TRBV5-1	TRBJ2-1	ASTEFNNEQF
13	.	TRBV7-2	TRBJ1-5	ASSLVRNSNQPQH
14	.	TRBV7-8	TRBJ1-1	ASSQTRAAGGTEAF
12	.	TRBV14	TRBJ1-2	ASSPGGPRDGYT
12	.	TRBV15	TRBJ1-1	ATSIEYLNTEAF
14	TRBD2	TRBV7-7	TRBJ2-5	ASSLSVAGGRETQY
12	.	TRBV2	TRBJ1-2	ASIGRIPNYGYT
12	TRBD1	TRBV7-9	TRBJ2-2	ASSSDRETGELF
11	.	TRBV29-1	TRBJ2-7	SVARQISYEQY
12	TRBD2	TRBV5-4	TRBJ2-7	ASRTLAGGNEQY
15	.	TRBV2	TRBJ1-1	ASSVSSGHLMNTEAF
14	.	TRBV19	TRBJ1-5	ASSIREFNSNQPQH
10	.	TRBV7-9	TRBJ2-7	ASSPSGYEQY
13	.	TRBV7-2	TRBJ1-5	ASSLVGRSNQPQH
15	TRBD1	TRBV6-6	TRBJ2-5	ASSPTLGQGGGRTQY
13	TRBD1	TRBV10-1	TRBJ2-3	ASSDHGQGADTQY
13	.	TRBV6-1	TRBJ1-6	ASSEGGGKNSPLH
12	TRBD1	TRBV7-2	TRBJ1-4	ASSQGAPGEKLF
13	.	TRBV6-4	TRBJ2-2	ASSDPQGYTGELF
11	.	TRBV4-2	TRBJ2-5	ASSPPAGETQY
12	.	TRBV7-9	TRBJ1-6	ASSSGSYNSPLH
14	.	TRBV6-5	TRBJ2-1	ASSYSGHSSYNEQF
11	TRBD1	TRBV12-3/TRBV12-4	TRBJ1-1	ASSLQGDTEAF
11	.	TRBV10-3	TRBJ1-1	AISEVEGTEAF
11	.	TRBV18	TRBJ2-1	ASSSQGPNEQF
12	.	TRBV21-1	TRBJ2-3	ATVPEATTDTQY
14	TRBD1	TRBV6-5	TRBJ1-2	ASSFGTGDYLYGYT
12	TRBD1	TRBV27	TRBJ1-3	ASSLTGTGNTIY
11	.	TRBV5-4	TRBJ2-1	ASQSQSDNEQF
11	TRBD1	TRBV11-3	TRBJ1-2	ASSSTQGLGYT
16	.	TRBV5-1	TRBJ1-3	ASSFYIDGLNSGNTIY
13	.	TRBV2	TRBJ1-4	ASSELLGSNEKLF
11	.	TRBV11-1	TRBJ1-1	ASSLVSGSEAF
10	.	TRBV11-2	TRBJ2-3	ASSSTQDTQY
11	.	TRBV7-3	TRBJ1-4	ASTGAFNEKLF
11	.	TRBV18	TRBJ2-3	ASSGTSTDTQY
13	TRBD1	TRBV30	TRBJ1-1	AWSIRATGRTEAF